This T cell receptor beta chain was captured in a study of cytotoxic CD8 clonotypes in ibrutinib-treated CLL. The study's findings and limits: With treatment, public clonotypes, which were uncommon, either contracted or remained stable.

Concerning this clone: Its specificity is unknown.

This CDR3 is built from 14 residues. Unmatched junction bases numbered 5, after V lost 5 bases and J lost 9 bases. Germline V lookup: CDR1 SEHNR, CDR2 FQNEAQ (reference sequence). The assay was immunoSEQ multiplex PCR, and TCRdb's table has in-frame clones only and misses some. The table lists some 23,000 clones, more than 65% of them singletons, with about half in the top ten. The sequence was obtained from a human donor with chronic lymphocytic leukemia. The sequenced sample was PBMCs, obtained after 12 months of ibrutinib treatment. The chain couples TRBV7-9 to TRBJ1-6, with 9 nucleotides matching TRBD1. DNA of the CDR3: TGTGCCAGCAGCCCCACGGACAGGGGTTCACCCCTCCACTTT. Encoded protein: CASSPTDRGSPLHF.